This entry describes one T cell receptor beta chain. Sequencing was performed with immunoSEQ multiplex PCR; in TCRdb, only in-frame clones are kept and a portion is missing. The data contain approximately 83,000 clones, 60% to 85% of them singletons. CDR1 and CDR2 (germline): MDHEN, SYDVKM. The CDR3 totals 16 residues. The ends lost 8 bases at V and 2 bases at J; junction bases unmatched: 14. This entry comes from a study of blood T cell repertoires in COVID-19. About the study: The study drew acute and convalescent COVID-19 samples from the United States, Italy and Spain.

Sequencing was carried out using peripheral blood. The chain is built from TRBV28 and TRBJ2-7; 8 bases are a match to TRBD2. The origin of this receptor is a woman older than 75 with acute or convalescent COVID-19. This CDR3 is CASSLRGGPLPYEQYF. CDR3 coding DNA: TGTGCCAGCTCCTTACGGGGGGGGCCGTTACCCTACGAGCAGTACTTC.